The 8 T cell receptor beta chains in this list originate from one sample, sequenced in a study of blood T cells in healthy people across ages. Primers used in a second PCR of about 6 to 12 cycles were a sample-barcoded 5' primer and a J-beta primer mix. TCRdb used MiXCR to reprocess the 5' RACE reads, holding one entry per CDR3 protein. The sample records roughly 700,000 distinct CDR3 sequences, 45% to 50% being singletons. The specimen was blood. The receptors originated from a woman in her fifties or sixties in good health.

This clonotype was seen many times. The CDR3 sequence: CASSLLAGAYNEQFF. CDR3 DNA: TGCGCCAGCAGCTTACTAGCGGGAGCCTACAATGAGCAGTTCTTC. The rearrangement uses TRBV5-1 and TRBJ2-1; TRBD2 aligns across 11 bases. J lost 2 bases, V lost 2 bases, and 0 bases had no gene match. This CDR3 comprises 15 residues. In germline, CDR1 is SGHRS, CDR2 YFSETQ.

Concerning this clonotype itself: One end of the junction is discordant with germline, which a read error may explain. The rearrangement uses TRBV9 and TRBJ2-1, with D possibly matching TRBD1 (5 bases). Germline V gives CDR1 SGDLS, CDR2 YYNGEE. The CDR3 runs to 14 residues. The CDR3 sequence is CASSVTDRYNERFF. CDR3 sequence (DNA): TGTGCCAGCAGCGTTACCGACAGATACAATGAGCGGTTCTTC. The variable domain in full, with the rest retrieved from reference TRBV9 and TRBJ2-1, is DSGVTQTPKHLITATGQRVTLRCSPRSGDLSVYWYQQSLDQGLQFLIQYYNGEERAKGNILERFSAQQFPDLHSELNLSSLELGDSALYFCASSVTDRYNERFFGPGTRLTVL.

This sequence joins TRBV7-2 and TRBJ2-7; the D gene could be TRBD1 or TRBD2 (5 bases each). Trimming cost V 4 bases and J 6 bases, with 25 bases left between them. Germline V CDR1 and CDR2: SGHTA, FQGNSA. The CDR3 extends over 17 amino acids. CDR3 residues: CASSYNGRGSTGCEQYF. DNA for the CDR3: TGTGCCAGCAGCTATAATGGCCGGGGCAGTACCGGGTGCGAGCAGTACTTC.

J is TRBJ2-5 and V is TRBV9; the D gene is possibly TRBD2 (6 bases). The CDR3 has 13 amino acids. CDR1 and CDR2 (germline): SGDLS, YYNGEE. V lost 2 bases, J lost 4 bases, and 9 bases lay in between. CDR3 sequence: CASSVGRPETQYF. The CDR3 DNA follows: TGTGCCAGCAGCGTCGGGAGACCAGAGACCCAGTACTTC.

This clonotype was seen only a few times. The chain couples TRBV5-1 to TRBJ2-3, with D perhaps matching TRBD2 (6 bases). CDR3 length equals 14 residues. The germline gives CDR1 SGHRS, CDR2 YFSETQ. Trimming pared 2 bases from V and 2 bases from J, leaving 9 bases between. CDR3 bases: TGCGCCAGCAGCTTCGGAGGGCACACAGATACGCAGTATTTT. Translating it yields CASSFGGHTDTQYF.

The J gene is TRBJ2-7, the V gene TRBV3-1; 10 bases fit TRBD2. The J segment lost 3 bases and the V segment lost 4 bases, leaving 9 bases of the junction unmatched. CDR3 length: 16 residues. CDR1 LGHDT and CDR2 YNNKEL come from the germline V gene (reference sequence). The CDR3 nucleotides are TGTGCCAGCAGCCCCCGTAGCGGGAGGTTGAACTACGAGCAGTACTTC. It codes for CASSPRSGRLNYEQYF.

The chain employs TRBV10-3 and TRBJ1-1, with D perhaps matching TRBD1 (6 bases). V dropped 4 bases and J dropped 1 base, with 10 bases sitting between them. From germline, CDR1 is ENHRY and CDR2 SYGVKD. CDR3 length: 14 residues. CDR3 bases: TGTGCCATCAGTGGGGGGGGACAGAACACTGAAGCTTTCTTT. Its translation: CAISGGGQNTEAFF.

This chain joins TRBV12-5 and TRBJ2-1; perhaps TRBD1 as D (5 bases). CDR3 length equals 13 residues. Trimming shortened V by 6 bases and J by 9 bases, and 15 bases separated the two germline ends. The V gene's germline CDR1 is LGHNT and CDR2 FRNRAP. Here the CDR3 DNA reads TGTGCTAGTGGGATGGGGCTTGAGTTTGAGCAGTTCTTC. This encodes CASGMGLEFEQFF.